This T cell receptor (beta chain) comes out of a study of shared clonotypes between healthy human individuals. This clone was counted ten times or more. This CDR3 spans 14 amino acids. Trimming removed 5 bases from V and 2 bases from J; junction bases left unmatched: 2. Per germline, CDR1 SGHTA and CDR2 FQGTGA. Using immunoSEQ multiplex PCR, the repertoire was profiled, and TCRdb retains in-frame clones only, with some absent. This sample has about 680,000 clones, with less than 80% found just once. The sequence derives from a woman aged 25 to 39 in good health. The V gene is TRBV7-3, the J gene TRBJ2-1, with 8 bases that match TRBD1. The sequencing input was memory CD4+ T cells sorted from blood. Subset defined: CD45RA-negative fraction. Here the CDR3 reads CASSPGGAYNEQFF. DNA of the CDR3: TGTGCCAGCAGCCCAGGGGGCGCCTACAATGAGCAGTTCTTC.